The rows below give T cell receptor beta chains drawn from one sample of a study of cytomegalovirus exposure and HLA in healthy donors. Repertoires were generated with immunoSEQ multiplex PCR, while TCRdb's copy carries only in-frame clones and drops some. The sample carries 300,000 to 400,000 clones, 86% recorded once. Sequenced material: PBMCs. The receptor source for this set is a woman in her late teens or twenties in good health and CMV-seronegative. The CDR3 runs from the conserved cysteine through the conserved F or W. A D gene is named only where the DNA matches it firmly. Expanded clones are given a class, and other clones once, few, many or no size at all.

CDR3 protein	CDR3 DNA	V gene	clone size	J gene	D gene
CASSARDRGRITGELFF	TGTGCCAGCAGCGCCCGGGACAGGGGGCGAATCACCGGGGAGCTGTTTTTT	TRBV9	-	TRBJ2-2	TRBD1
CASSRDRGWTYEQYF	TGTGCCAGCAGTAGGGACAGGGGCTGGACCTACGAGCAGTACTTC	TRBV2	-	TRBJ2-7	TRBD1
CASSPTSGRYEQYF	TGTGCCAGCAGTCCGACTAGCGGGAGGTACGAGCAGTACTTC	TRBV2	-	TRBJ2-7	TRBD2
CASSYYAPYNEQFF	TGTGCCAGCAGTTACTATGCGCCCTACAATGAGCAGTTCTTC	TRBV6-5	-	TRBJ2-1	-
CASSLAGGLVEQYF	TGTGCCAGCAGCTTGGCAGGGGGCTTAGTAGAGCAGTACTTC	TRBV11-2	-	TRBJ2-7	TRBD1
CASRPGTGINYGYTF	TGTGCCAGCAGACCCGGGACAGGGATTAACTATGGCTACACCTTC	TRBV5-4	-	TRBJ1-2	TRBD1
CSVGDRQIAFF	TGCAGCGTTGGGGACAGGCAGATAGCTTTCTTT	TRBV29-1	-	TRBJ1-1	TRBD1
CSVGGQGSYSGANVLTF	TGCAGCGTTGGGGGGCAGGGGTCCTACTCTGGGGCCAACGTCCTGACTTTC	TRBV29-1	-	TRBJ2-6	-
CASSPGEPVVKLFF	TGTGCCAGCAGCCCCGGGGAGCCCGTCGTAAAGCTGTTTTTT	TRBV7-6	once	TRBJ2-2	-
CASSPLDRYAYEQYF	TGCGCCAGCAGCCCTTTGGACAGGTATGCCTACGAGCAGTACTTC	TRBV5-1	few	TRBJ2-7	TRBD1
CASSVAGPGELFF	TGTGCCAGCAGCGTCGCTGGGCCCGGGGAGCTGTTTTTT	TRBV9	-	TRBJ2-2	-
CASSPGQGREKLFF	TGTGCCAGCTCACCCGGACAGGGACGGGAAAAACTGTTTTTT	TRBV18	-	TRBJ1-4	TRBD1
CASRILGANGYTF	TGTGCCAGCAGAATCTTGGGGGCCAATGGCTACACCTTC	TRBV28	-	TRBJ1-2	-
CASTSSGPGANVLTF	TGTGCCAGCACCTCCAGTGGCCCTGGGGCCAACGTCCTGACTTTC	TRBV7-3	-	TRBJ2-6	-
CASSLEAGGPPVGTGELFF	TGCGCCAGCAGCCTGGAGGCGGGAGGCCCCCCCGTTGGTACCGGGGAGCTGTTTTTT	TRBV5-1	-	TRBJ2-2	TRBD2
CASSQVSGSYEQYF	TGCGCCAGCAGCCAAGTTTCCGGGAGCTACGAGCAGTACTTC	TRBV4-1	-	TRBJ2-7	-
CASSITQGSANTGELFF	TGTGCCAGCAGTATAACACAGGGCAGCGCGAACACCGGGGAGCTGTTTTTT	TRBV27	-	TRBJ2-2	-
CASGRGANHLYTF	TGTGCCAGCGGACGTGGGGCCAACCACCTCTACACCTTC	TRBV6-1	-	TRBJ1-2	-
CASSPGLAGTYEQYF	TGTGCCAGCAGTCCGGGACTAGCGGGGACCTACGAGCAGTACTTC	TRBV27	-	TRBJ2-7	TRBD2
CASSLGRLGGETQYF	TGTGCCAGCAGCTTAGGTCGCCTAGGAGGAGAGACCCAGTACTTC	TRBV7-8	-	TRBJ2-5	-
CASSEGSMSYEQYF	TGTGCCAGCAGTGAGGGCAGTATGAGCTACGAGCAGTACTTC	TRBV2	once	TRBJ2-7	-
CASSVEGVRGEQFF	TGTGCCAGCAGCGTAGAGGGGGTCAGGGGTGAGCAGTTCTTC	TRBV9	-	TRBJ2-1	-
CASRVGPPRISPYEQYF	TGTGCCAGCAGGGTTGGTCCTCCCAGAATATCTCCCTACGAGCAGTACTTC	TRBV2	once	TRBJ2-7	-
CASSDGLAGELFF	TGTGCCAGCAGTGACGGCTTGGCCGGGGAGCTGTTTTTT	TRBV6-4	-	TRBJ2-2	-
CASSPTDYADTEAFF	TGTGCCAGCAGCCCGACCGACTACGCGGACACTGAAGCTTTCTTT	TRBV7-9	-	TRBJ1-1	-
CASTRLALNTGELFF	TGTGCCAGCACCCGACTAGCCCTGAACACCGGGGAGCTGTTTTTT	TRBV9	-	TRBJ2-2	TRBD2
CASSLTGPSSYEQYF	TGTGCCAGCAGTTTAACTGGGCCGAGCTCCTACGAGCAGTACTTC	TRBV28	-	TRBJ2-7	-
CASSEEAYPPSPLHF	TGTGCCAGCAGTGAAGAAGCATATCCGCCTTCACCCCTCCACTTT	TRBV6-1	few	TRBJ1-6	-
CATKEGQGEYEQYF	TGTGCCACCAAGGAGGGACAGGGGGAGTACGAGCAGTACTTC	TRBV6-5	-	TRBJ2-7	TRBD1
CASSEGNRGIENIQYF	TGTGCCAGCAGTGAAGGTAACAGGGGAATTGAAAACATTCAGTACTTC	TRBV2	-	TRBJ2-4	TRBD1
CASTGTGKVYEQYF	TGTGCCAGTACAGGGACAGGGAAGGTTTACGAGCAGTACTTC	TRBV25-1	-	TRBJ2-7	TRBD1
CSVVTGDSPRYEQYF	TGCAGCGTGGTGACAGGGGATTCTCCCAGGTACGAGCAGTACTTC	TRBV29-1	-	TRBJ2-7	TRBD1
CASSGENKGPDTQYF	TGTGCCAGCAGCGGGGAGAACAAAGGTCCAGATACGCAGTATTTT	TRBV9	-	TRBJ2-3	-
CASSFQGRNTGELFF	TGCGCCAGCAGCTTTCAGGGGAGGAACACCGGGGAGCTGTTTTTT	TRBV5-1	-	TRBJ2-2	-
CAGAGTDSYNEQFF	TGTGCCGGGGCCGGGACAGACTCCTACAATGAGCAGTTCTTC	TRBV2	-	TRBJ2-1	TRBD1
CASSPPWAGDNYGYTF	TGTGCCAGCTCACCCCCCTGGGCAGGGGACAACTATGGCTACACCTTC	TRBV18	-	TRBJ1-2	-
CASSVGGSPLHF	TGTGCCAGCAGCGTAGGAGGTTCACCCCTCCACTTT	TRBV9	few	TRBJ1-6	-
CASSSQGALGHEQYF	TGTGCCAGCAGCTCCCAGGGGGCCCTCGGTCACGAGCAGTACTTC	TRBV5-5	-	TRBJ2-7	TRBD1
CASGTSGTSTDTQYF	TGTGCCAGTGGGACTAGCGGTACCAGCACAGATACGCAGTATTTT	TRBV6-5	-	TRBJ2-3	TRBD2
CASSEAPAGSPLHF	TGTGCCAGCAGTGAAGCGCCGGCGGGATCACCCCTCCACTTT	TRBV2	-	TRBJ1-6	-
CASTLGGTSGIEYF	TGTGCCAGCACCTTAGGGGGGACTAGCGGGATAGAGTACTTC	TRBV28	-	TRBJ2-7	TRBD2
CAATFDRVGNSPLHF	TGTGCCGCAACCTTCGACAGGGTCGGTAATTCACCCCTCCACTTT	TRBV2	few	TRBJ1-6	TRBD1
CASSLEISGPYEQYF	TGTGCCAGCAGCTTAGAGATTAGCGGCCCCTACGAGCAGTACTTC	TRBV11-2	-	TRBJ2-7	-
CASSPLLSEQYF	TGTGCCAGCAGCCCACTACTCAGCGAGCAGTACTTC	TRBV7-9	-	TRBJ2-7	-
CASSYSGGNEQYF	TGTGCCAGCAGTTACTCTGGGGGCAACGAGCAGTACTTC	TRBV6-5	once	TRBJ2-7	-
CASSVAGQTNTEAFF	TGTGCCAGCAGCGTAGCGGGACAGACGAACACTGAAGCTTTCTTT	TRBV9	-	TRBJ1-1	TRBD1
CASSPTTLGTGTGANVLTF	TGTGCCAGCAGCCCAACGACATTAGGGACAGGAACCGGGGCCAACGTCCTGACTTTC	TRBV11-3	-	TRBJ2-6	TRBD1
CAWSVGQGYQPQHF	TGTGCCTGGAGTGTGGGACAGGGGTATCAGCCCCAGCATTTT	TRBV30	-	TRBJ1-5	TRBD1
CASSFPAGFEQYF	TGTGCCAGCAGTTTCCCCGCCGGGTTTGAGCAGTACTTC	TRBV28	-	TRBJ2-7	-
CASTLSGPTSSYNEQFF	TGCGCCAGCACCCTAAGTGGGCCCACGAGCTCCTACAATGAGCAGTTCTTC	TRBV4-1	-	TRBJ2-1	-
CASSPSGSSYNEQFF	TGTGCCAGCAGCCCTAGCGGGAGCTCCTACAATGAGCAGTTCTTC	TRBV5-4	-	TRBJ2-1	TRBD2
CASSAYRGYRYF	TGTGCCAGCAGTGCCTACAGGGGATATCGGTACTTC	TRBV28	-	TRBJ2-7	TRBD1
CASSPARTPDTQYF	TGTGCCAGCTCACCAGCCAGAACGCCAGATACGCAGTATTTT	TRBV18	-	TRBJ2-3	-
CASSTPAQGSYTF	TGTGCCAGCAGTACGCCCGCACAGGGGTCGTACACCTTC	TRBV6-6	once	TRBJ1-2	TRBD1
CASSGEGLGSNEQFF	TGTGCCAGCAGCGGAGAGGGACTAGGCTCCAATGAGCAGTTCTTC	TRBV9	-	TRBJ2-1	TRBD2
CAWSVGGRAGELFF	TGTGCCTGGAGTGTCGGGGGGCGGGCCGGGGAGCTGTTTTTT	TRBV30	-	TRBJ2-2	-
CASSVGRRTDTQYF	TGTGCCAGCAGCGTAGGCCGGAGAACAGATACGCAGTATTTT	TRBV9	-	TRBJ2-3	-
CASSEGRGRANTEAFF	TGTGCCAGCAGTGAGGGGAGGGGAAGGGCGAACACTGAAGCTTTCTTT	TRBV6-1	-	TRBJ1-1	-
CAWTRVNTGELFF	TGTGCCTGGACCAGGGTAAACACCGGGGAGCTGTTTTTT	TRBV30	-	TRBJ2-2	-
CASRPREDSYEQYF	TGTGCCAGCAGACCTCGGGAGGACTCCTACGAGCAGTACTTC	TRBV28	-	TRBJ2-7	TRBD2